This TCR beta chain was sequenced for a study of blood T cell repertoires in COVID-19. Study as a whole: COVID-19 samples, acute and convalescent, were from the United States, Italy and Spain. Sample material is recorded as cDNA or gDNA derived from T cells, B-cell-depleted T cells, or PBMCs.

This clone was counted only a few times. In the original workflow: Nucleated cell number was recorded as an estimate derived from reference gene primer amplification. This table comes from immunoSEQ multiplex PCR, and its TCRdb copy is limited to in-frame clones, with some not included. V, J and clone size were drawn from that table, and D and trimming were deduced from the DNA. The sample lists fewer than 250,000 clones, roughly 90% occurring once. Trimming removed 5 bases from V and 4 bases from J; junction bases left unmatched: 7. CDR1 LGHDT and CDR2 YNNKEL come from the germline V gene (reference sequence). CDR3 length equals 17 residues.

The sample was peripheral blood. This chain connects TRBV3-1 (or the pseudogene TRBV3-2) to TRBJ2-1; 14 bases align to TRBD2. The receptor comes from a man between 65 and 80 years old with acute or convalescent COVID-19. CDR3 sequence reads: CASSYRLAGGPYNEQFF. In DNA, the CDR3 is TGTGCCAGCAGCTACCGACTAGCGGGAGGGCCTTACAATGAGCAGTTCTTC.